The TCR beta chain under discussion was sequenced for a study of response to subunit inactivated influenza vaccine. TCRdb reanalysed the RT-PCR reads using MiXCR and keeps one entry per CDR3 protein. Seen here are around 570,000 distinct CDR3 sequences, about 10% observed once, and the top ten hold 9.5% to 11%. This CDR3 spans 14 amino acids. Germline assignment: CDR1 ENHRY and CDR2 SYGVKD. This clonotype occurred a few times. This sample was shared with a second study, whose subject was T cells expressing NK-cell markers. From that report: UMIs accompanied the 5'RACE template switching by which TCR beta cDNA was made.

The sequencing here drew on PBMCs from blood, taken on the day of vaccination. This receptor was identified in a man aged 50 to 59 who received an inactivated influenza vaccine. This chain connects TRBV10-3 to TRBJ1-5; maybe TRBD1 (5 bases). The CDR3 spells CATAGRQEYQPQHF. The DNA of the CDR3 is TGTGCTACAGCAGGGCGCCAGGAATATCAGCCCCAGCATTTT.